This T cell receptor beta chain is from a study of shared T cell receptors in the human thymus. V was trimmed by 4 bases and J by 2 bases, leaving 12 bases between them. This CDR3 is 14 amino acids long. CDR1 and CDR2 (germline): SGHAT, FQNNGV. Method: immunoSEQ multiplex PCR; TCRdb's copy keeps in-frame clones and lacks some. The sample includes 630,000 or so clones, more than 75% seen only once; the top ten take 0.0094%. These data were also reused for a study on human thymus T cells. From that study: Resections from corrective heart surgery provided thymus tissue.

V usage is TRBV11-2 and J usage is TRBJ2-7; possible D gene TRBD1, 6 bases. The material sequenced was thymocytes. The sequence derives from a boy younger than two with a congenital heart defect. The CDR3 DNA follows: TGTGCCAGCAGCTCCGGTGGACAGCCCTACGAGCAGTACTTC. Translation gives CASSSGGQPYEQYF.